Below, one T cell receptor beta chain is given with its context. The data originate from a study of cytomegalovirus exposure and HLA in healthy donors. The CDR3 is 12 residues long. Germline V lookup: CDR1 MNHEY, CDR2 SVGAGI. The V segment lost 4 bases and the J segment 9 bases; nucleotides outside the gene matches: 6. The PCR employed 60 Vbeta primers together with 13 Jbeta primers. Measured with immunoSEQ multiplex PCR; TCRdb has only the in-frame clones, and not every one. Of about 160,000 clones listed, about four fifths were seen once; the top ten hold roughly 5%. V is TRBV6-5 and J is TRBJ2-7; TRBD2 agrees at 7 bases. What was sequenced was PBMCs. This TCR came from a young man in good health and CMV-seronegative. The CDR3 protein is CASSLGGGGQYF. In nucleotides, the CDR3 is TGTGCCAGCAGTTTGGGGGGGGGAGGGCAGTACTTC.